Each of the 8 T cell receptor beta chains below was sequenced from the same sample in a study of T cells after posttransplantation cyclophosphamide. Profiling relied on immunoSEQ multiplex PCR, and the TCRdb table lists in-frame clones only, not all of them. The sample holds tens of thousands of clones, and no clone turns up only once. Sequenced: PBMCs. The receptors stem from a woman between 50 and 59 years old in good health and a related stem cell transplant donor.

V and J are TRBV6-5 and TRBJ1-3, with a tentative D call TRBD1 (5 bases). Germline loops: CDR1 MNHEY, CDR2 SVGAGI. Trimming took off 6 bases at V and 0 bases at J, with 12 bases between the two ends. The CDR3 consists of 15 residues. The chain's CDR3 is CASRIQASSGNTIYF. As DNA, the CDR3 is TGTGCCAGCAGGATACAGGCCAGCTCTGGAAACACCATATATTTT.

This clone has a count of ten or more. The chain couples TRBV27 to TRBJ2-1; D not resolved. Per germline, CDR1 MNHEY and CDR2 SMNVEV (reference sequence). The CDR3 consists of 13 residues. Trimming removed 2 bases from V and 5 bases from J, with 7 bases in between. CDR3 region: CASSLTVDNEQFF. The CDR3 bases are TGTGCCAGCAGTTTAACAGTCGACAATGAGCAGTTCTTC.

This clone has at least ten counts. This rearrangement joins TRBV5-6 to TRBJ1-1; the D gene is possibly TRBD1 (5 bases). The CDR3 is 13 amino acids. CDR1 is SGHDT, CDR2 YYEEEE, per germline. Trimming removed 3 bases from V and 5 bases from J, with 11 bases in between. CDR3 region: CASSSTVGTEAFF. For the CDR3, the DNA is TGTGCCAGCAGCTCGACAGTGGGTACTGAAGCTTTCTTT. The full variable domain, rest sourced from reference TRBV5-6 and TRBJ1-1, is DAGVTQSPTHLIKTRGQQVTLRCSPKSGHDTVSWYQQALGQGPQFIFQYYEEEERQRGNFPDRFSGHQFPNYSSELNVNALLLGDSALYLCASSSTVGTEAFFGQGTRLTVV.

This clone was seen many times. The CDR3 spells CASSLYGSGRVVADEQFF. In DNA, the CDR3 is TGTGCCAGCAGCTTATATGGGAGTGGGAGGGTCGTAGCGGATGAGCAGTTCTTC. The rearrangement links TRBV7-3 to TRBJ2-1; 7 nucleotides agree with TRBD2. After removal of 2 bases from V and 8 bases from J, the junction contained 18 bases not matched to a gene. CDR3 length equals 18 residues. The germline gives CDR1 SGHTA, CDR2 FQGTGA.

This clone was seen at least ten times. The rearrangement joins TRBV7-3 to TRBJ1-1, with 9 bases identical to TRBD1. CDR1 is SGHTA and CDR2 is FQGTGA in the germline V gene. V shed 5 bases and J 4 bases; nucleotides not matched to a gene: 5. The CDR3 is 14 amino acids. For the CDR3, the DNA is TGTGCCAGCAGCCTACAGGGGGCGCCCACTGAAGCTTTCTTT. Residues: CASSLQGAPTEAFF.

This clone was observed at least ten times. The chain employs TRBV11-2 and TRBJ2-2, with D tentatively TRBD2 (6 bases). CDR1 is SGHAT and CDR2 is FQNNGV in the germline V gene. The CDR3 contains 15 residues. V was trimmed by 0 bases and J by 4 bases, leaving 9 bases between them. The CDR3 sequence is CASSLEGTFTGELFF. CDR3 coding DNA: TGTGCCAGCAGCTTAGAAGGGACTTTCACCGGGGAGCTGTTTTTT.

This clone was recorded many times. The chain combines TRBV4-2 with TRBJ1-2; D not resolved. V lost 1 base to trimming and J lost 8 bases, with 20 bases between them. The CDR3 has 16 amino acids. The germline CDR1 and CDR2 sequences are LGHNA and YNFKEQ. The CDR3 DNA is TGTGCCAGCAGCCAAGTAGGTCCCATGCCCAACGGGGGCTACACCTTC. Encoded protein: CASSQVGPMPNGGYTF.

This clone appeared many times. This chain uses TRBV6-2 or TRBV6-3 with TRBJ2-7, with TRBD2 matching over 9 bases. The CDR3 runs 16 residues. In germline, CDR1 is MNHEY, CDR2 SVGEGT. Trimming at V came to 5 bases and at J to 4 bases, leaving 12 bases not matched to a gene. CDR3 in amino acids: CASSPLQTSGRYEQYF. CDR3 DNA sequence: TGTGCCAGCAGTCCTCTTCAGACTAGCGGACGTTACGAGCAGTACTTC.